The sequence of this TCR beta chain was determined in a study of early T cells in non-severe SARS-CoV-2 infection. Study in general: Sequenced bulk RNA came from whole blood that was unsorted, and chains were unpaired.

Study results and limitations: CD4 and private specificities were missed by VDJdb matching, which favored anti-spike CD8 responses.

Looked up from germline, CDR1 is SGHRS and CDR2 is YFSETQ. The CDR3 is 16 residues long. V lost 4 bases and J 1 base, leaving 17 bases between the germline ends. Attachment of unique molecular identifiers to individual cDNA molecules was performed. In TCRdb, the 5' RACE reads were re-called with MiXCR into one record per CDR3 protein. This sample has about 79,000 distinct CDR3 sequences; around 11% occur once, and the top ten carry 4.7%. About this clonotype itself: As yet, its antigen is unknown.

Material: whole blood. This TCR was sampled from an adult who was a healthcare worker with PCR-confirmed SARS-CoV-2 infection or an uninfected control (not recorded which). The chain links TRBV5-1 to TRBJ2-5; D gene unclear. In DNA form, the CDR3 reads TGCGCCAGCAGCCTGCACCCGGACGCCGGCCAAGAGACCCAGTACTTC. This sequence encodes CASSLHPDAGQETQYF.